One TCR beta chain is described in this entry. Looked up from germline, CDR1 is SNHLY and CDR2 is FYNNEI. The CDR3 totals 17 residues. The V and J ends lost 6 bases and 6 bases, in that order; junction bases with no gene match: 14. A second PCR of about 6 to 12 cycles used a sample-barcoded 5' primer and a J-beta primer mix. MiXCR, run by TCRdb on the 5' RACE reads, gives a single entry per CDR3 protein. The sample includes about 800,000 distinct CDR3 sequences, 25% seen only once; the top ten take 3.7%. These data belong to a study of blood T cells in healthy people across ages. The sample also formed part of further work on T cells of mothers and their children.

The chain joins TRBV2 to TRBJ1-1; TRBD1 agrees at 12 bases. This clonotype was obtained from a boy aged 10-17 years in good health. Input material: blood. CDR3: CASSGVGTGGPNAEAFF. For the CDR3, the DNA is TGTGCCAGCAGCGGAGTCGGGACAGGGGGCCCCAACGCTGAAGCTTTCTTT.